The subject of this entry is one T cell receptor beta chain. The antigen remains unidentified. Patients with chemo-refractory metastatic non-small-cell lung cancer received focal radiation plus CTLA-4 blockade with ipilimumab. This sample stems from a study of radiotherapy plus CTLA-4 blockade in lung cancer. The study, taken as a whole, reports: In blood, after radiotherapy plus ipilimumab, tumor-derived TCR clones expanded.

Clones were read by immunoSEQ multiplex PCR, and TCRdb kept only the in-frame ones, dropping some. The repertoire holds about 39,000 clones, more than 70% seen once, with less than 25% in the top ten. The source is a human donor with non-small cell lung cancer that progressed on radiotherapy plus ipilimumab. The sequencing here drew on peripheral blood, taken from a patient treated with radiotherapy plus ipilimumab.

The CDR3 protein is CASSLARANTEAFF. In DNA form, the CDR3 reads TGTGCCAGCAGCTTGGCCCGAGCGAACACTGAAGCTTTCTTT. The V and J genes are TRBV5-4 and TRBJ1-1; D unclear. V lost 0 bases and J 1 base, leaving 7 bases between the germline ends. Germline V gene data show CDR1 as SGHNT and CDR2 as YYREEE (reference sequence). The CDR3 totals 14 residues.